A selection of T cell receptor beta chains follows, all from one sample in a study of cytomegalovirus exposure and HLA in healthy donors. The data were produced by immunoSEQ multiplex PCR, yet TCRdb's version contains in-frame clones alone and is incomplete. The sample lists approximately 220,000 clones, approximately 82% occurring once. The specimen sequenced was PBMCs. Receptors originate from a man aged 18 to 29 in good health and CMV-seronegative. The conserved cysteine and the conserved F or W are not part of the CDR3 here. For some rows the clone size is stated as once, few or many, or as a class when expanded; others skip it.

cdr3_aa clone_size j_call v_call
ASRIQDRIETIY . TRBJ1-3 TRBV6-5
AIPGGGKDGQPYGYT . TRBJ1-2 TRBV10-3
ASSLYNSPLH . TRBJ1-6 TRBV28
ASSSGQGETSRPIETQY few TRBJ2-5 TRBV7-9
ASSFPTGTTEQY . TRBJ2-7 TRBV28
ASSFVDRGSYEQY once TRBJ2-7 TRBV5-4
ASSANAGLSYEQY once TRBJ2-7 TRBV6-1
AWSVGGDTEAF few TRBJ1-1 TRBV30
ASSGTSGGLLFGANVLT few TRBJ2-6 TRBV5-1
ASRQGGTGELF once TRBJ2-2 TRBV6-4
ASSELAGVNYNEQF . TRBJ2-1 TRBV25-1
ASSSPGLAGAYEQY . TRBJ2-7 TRBV6-6
ASSRTGTDTEAF . TRBJ1-1 TRBV11-1
ASSLTLGTSRNEQF . TRBJ2-1 TRBV7-3
ASISGTNGYNEQF . TRBJ2-1 TRBV27
ASSSMGGNEQF . TRBJ2-1 TRBV28
ASSLDSGFRSPLH . TRBJ1-6 TRBV5-1
ASSDSKVPGDEPCTDTQY . TRBJ2-3 TRBV6-4
ASSPIVGGNTIY . TRBJ1-3 TRBV18
ASSQDPFRGTGGYT . TRBJ1-2 TRBV14
ASRYHRGGETQY . TRBJ2-5 TRBV6-5
ASSSLTGERDGYT . TRBJ1-2 TRBV13
ASSLAAVPSSGANVLT . TRBJ2-6 TRBV5-1
ASSELAGADTQY once TRBJ2-3 TRBV6-1
ASSPSSGRVWNEQF . TRBJ2-1 TRBV7-2
ASSPGGSVYEQY few TRBJ2-7 TRBV7-9
ASGLTDYDQPQH . TRBJ1-5 TRBV28
AWSPGGRVKD . TRBJ2-5 TRBV30
ASSGGRENTGELF few TRBJ2-2 TRBV6-1
ASSPGTSGYNEQF . TRBJ2-1 TRBV27
ASSPPTGSEQY . TRBJ2-7 TRBV18
ASRTSAGTGGYEQY few TRBJ2-7 TRBV6-6
ASSKEGRGDYGYT . TRBJ1-2 TRBV4-1
ASSLGTGIYSGNTIY few TRBJ1-3 TRBV11-2
ASRPSSGINNEQF . TRBJ2-1 TRBV10-2
AISADSTGPYEQY few TRBJ2-7 TRBV10-3
ASSSRSSGMNSYEQY . TRBJ2-7 TRBV7-9